The entry that follows covers one T cell receptor (beta chain) sequence. The PCR was carried out with 60 Vbeta primers and 13 Jbeta primers. Sequencing used immunoSEQ multiplex PCR; TCRdb keeps in-frame clones, though not all of them. The sample contains more than 70,000 clones, over 60% of which appear only once. This sample was taken from a study of cytomegalovirus exposure and HLA in healthy donors. The CDR3 loop spans 12 amino acids. Germline-derived CDR1 and CDR2 are LGHNT and FRNRAP. V dropped 3 bases and J dropped 3 bases, with 5 bases sitting between them. The rearrangement joins TRBV12-5 to TRBJ1-1; D uncertain. The sequence came from a man aged 30-40 years in good health and CMV-seropositive. Specimen: PBMCs. Here the CDR3 reads CASGLRDTEAFF. In DNA form, the CDR3 reads TGTGCTAGTGGTTTACGGGACACTGAAGCTTTCTTT.